This T cell receptor (beta chain) comes out of a study of CD8+ T cells in alopecia areata. This sample's treatment: oral pan-JAK inhibitor, 5-10 mg twice daily. V was clipped by 1 base and J by 9 bases, with 13 bases between them. Germline CDR1 is LNHNV and CDR2 is YYDKDF (reference sequence). This CDR3 is 15 amino acids long. Extracted RNA was reverse transcribed, and the resulting cDNA served as sequencing template. Only in-frame clones appear in the TCRdb table, and some are missing; sequencing was by immunoSEQ multiplex PCR. The repertoire consists of some 190,000 clones, with approximately 72% occurring once and the leading ten covering roughly 1.2%.

This receptor was taken from a human donor with alopecia areata. The gene calls are TRBV15 and TRBJ1-6; unclear D gene. The sample in question was CD4+ T cells sorted from blood, obtained at approximately week 45, from a patient treated with tofacitinib. CDR3 amino acids: CATSRARQLGSPLHF. Written as DNA, the CDR3 is TGTGCCACCAGCAGAGCTCGGCAGCTAGGTTCACCCCTCCACTTT.